Below are 18 T cell receptor beta chains sequenced from a single sample in a study of T cells in Graves' hyperthyroidism and ophthalmopathy. There were TCR beta CDR3 regions amplified from RNA transcripts. The TCR CDR3 first-round RT-PCR relied on the HTBI primer set. TCRdb used MiXCR to reprocess the multiplex PCR reads, holding one entry per CDR3 protein. The table includes under 350,000 distinct CDR3 sequences, roughly 18% detected once. Sequencing input: blood. The receptors stem from a woman aged 45-65 years with Graves' hyperthyroidism.

This clonotype was recorded a few times. The chain uses TRBV9 and TRBJ1-4; D remains ambiguous. Deletions cut 3 bases from V and 0 bases from J, with 9 bases between. The CDR3 runs to 15 residues. Germline loops: CDR1 SGDLS, CDR2 YYNGEE. For the CDR3, the DNA is TGTGCCAGCAGCGATACCGGTGCAACTAATGAAAAACTGTTTTTT. Translating gives CASSDTGATNEKLFF.

As concerns this clonotype: A single base separates this from a much larger clone, so it may be a read error. V usage is TRBV12-3 or TRBV12-4 and J usage is TRBJ2-5, with D possibly matching TRBD1 (7 bases). The V and J ends lost 1 base and 6 bases respectively, with 15 bases between them. The CDR3 is 15 amino acids. This chain's CDR3 is CASSLEAGGGKTQYF. In DNA form, the CDR3 reads TGTGCCAGCAGTTTAGAGGCAGGGGGAGGAAAGACCCAGTACTTC.

The chain's CDR3 is CASSLYGEEYEQYF. The CDR3 nucleotides read TGTGCCAGCAGTTTATACGGGGAGGAGTACGAGCAGTACTTC. The genes are TRBV12-3 or TRBV12-4 and TRBJ2-7; tentative D call: TRBD2 (6 bases). V was clipped by 2 bases and J by 4 bases, with 12 bases between them. The CDR3 loop spans 14 amino acids.

This clonotype was seen many times. This chain links TRBV11-2 with TRBJ2-1; 8 bases agree with TRBD2. The CDR3 is made up of 16 amino acids. The V gene end was trimmed by 5 bases and the J gene end by 3 bases; junction bases not matched to a gene: 9. Germline V gene lookup returns CDR1 SGHAT and CDR2 FQNNGV. DNA of the CDR3: TGTGCCAGCAGCGACGGGAGGGTAAGCCTCTACAATGAGCAGTTCTTC. This sequence encodes CASSDGRVSLYNEQFF.

This chain uses TRBV5-1 with TRBJ2-5; D uncertain. V lost 3 bases and J lost 2, with 8 bases in between. The CDR3 runs to 13 residues. Germline loops: CDR1 SGHRS, CDR2 YFSETQ. CDR3 nucleotides: TGCGCCAGCAGCTCACTGGATCAAGAGACCCAGTACTTC. Amino acids: CASSSLDQETQYF.

The chain links TRBV20-1 to TRBJ2-3; TRBD1 might be the D (5 bases). This CDR3 comprises 15 residues. The germline V and J ends were trimmed by 1 base and 1 base, with 12 bases remaining between them. The V gene's germline CDR1 is DFQATT and CDR2 SNEGSKA (reference sequence). This CDR3 reads CSARVSRRGTDTQYF. As DNA, the CDR3 is TGCAGTGCTAGAGTGTCGCGCAGGGGCACAGATACGCAGTATTTT.

As to this clonotype: Being one base from a much bigger clone, this may be a read error. The chain couples TRBV12-3 or TRBV12-4 to TRBJ2-3; D uncertain. The CDR3 covers 12 residues. V gave up 6 bases and J gave up 9 bases, with 13 bases separating them. CDR3 in amino acids: CASSPEARTQYF. CDR3 DNA sequence: TGTGCCAGCAGCCCAGAGGCGAGGACGCAGTATTTT.

For this clonotype: With a much larger clone just one base away, this may be a read error. V usage is TRBV6-1 and J usage is TRBJ1-5, with D possibly matching TRBD1 (5 bases). CDR3 length equals 18 residues. Germline values: CDR1 MNHNS, CDR2 SASEGT. V was cut by 5 bases and J by 5 bases, with 25 bases left in between. The CDR3 loop reads CASSPGQGPGKEYQPQHF. CDR3 bases: TGTGCCAGCAGTCCTGGGCAGGGTCCCGGTAAAGAATATCAGCCCCAGCATTTT.

This clonotype was counted a few times. The rearrangement uses TRBV6-6 and TRBJ2-5; D might be TRBD2 (6 bases). Trimming cost V 0 bases and J 3 bases, with 11 bases left between them. This CDR3 is built from 15 residues. CDR1 is MNHNY, CDR2 SVGAGI, per germline (reference sequence). CDR3 loop: CASSYSGWGEETQYF. Written as DNA, the CDR3 is TGTGCCAGCAGTTACTCGGGGTGGGGGGAAGAGACCCAGTACTTC.

The table lists this clonotype with a count of one. The chain employs TRBV19 and TRBJ1-5; a weak D match, TRBD1 (6 bases). V lost 7 bases and J 1 base, leaving 17 bases between the germline ends. CDR3 size: 16 residues. CDR1 and CDR2 (germline): LNHDA, SQIVND (reference sequence). CDR3 coding DNA: TGTGCCAGTACCCCGCAGGGGACACGGAGCAATCAGCCCCAGCATTTT. This codes for CASTPQGTRSNQPQHF.

This clonotype showed up many times. The chain employs TRBV28 and TRBJ1-5, with TRBD1 identical over 9 bases. The CDR3 is 14 amino acids. With V trimmed by 8 bases and J by 7 bases, 9 bases remained unmatched. Germline assignment: CDR1 MDHEN and CDR2 SYDVKM. In DNA, the CDR3 is TGTGCCAGCGCGTACAGGGGGCGCGTCCAGCCCCAGCATTTT. It encodes CASAYRGRVQPQHF.

This clonotype was seen many times. The gene calls are TRBV20-1 and TRBJ2-3; 7 positions agree with TRBD2. Germline CDR1 is DFQATT and CDR2 is SNEGSKA (reference sequence). The CDR3 has 15 amino acids. J was trimmed by 1 base and V by 2 bases; bases with no gene match: 6. As DNA, the CDR3 is TGCAGTGCTAGACAGGATACTAGCGGCACAGATACGCAGTATTTT. Protein sequence: CSARQDTSGTDTQYF.

This clonotype came up a few times. The rearrangement links TRBV11-2 to TRBJ2-2; D remains unclear. Per germline, CDR1 SGHAT and CDR2 FQNNGV. The CDR3 has 14 residues. The V gene lost 1 base and the J gene lost 4 bases, with 7 bases spanning the gap. The CDR3 region is CASSLGPVTGELFF. The CDR3 region has the DNA TGTGCCAGCAGCTTAGGTCCCGTCACCGGGGAGCTGTTTTTT. The variable domain in full, completed from reference TRBV11-2 and TRBJ2-2, reads EAGVAQSPRYKIIEKRQSVAFWCNPISGHATLYWYQQILGQGPKLLIQFQNNGVVDDSQLPKDRFSAERLKGVDSTLKIQPAKLEDSAVYLCASSLGPVTGELFFGEGSRLTVL.

The chain joins TRBV27 to TRBJ2-1; no clear D. V lost 4 bases to trimming and J lost 3 bases, with 13 bases between them. The length of the CDR3 is 15 residues. Germline-derived CDR1 and CDR2 are MNHEY and SMNVEV (reference sequence). The CDR3 coding sequence is TGTGCCAGCAGTTCAATGAGGTTTGTCTACAATGAGCAGTTCTTC. Translation: CASSSMRFVYNEQFF.

This clonotype was recorded a few times. The chain is built from TRBV15 and TRBJ2-7; D gene ambiguous. The germline V gene has CDR1 LNHNV and CDR2 YYDKDF (reference sequence). V gave up 0 bases and J gave up 2 bases, with 5 bases separating them. This CDR3 comprises 13 residues. The CDR3 spells CATSRDLTYEQYF. The CDR3 DNA follows: TGTGCCACCAGCAGAGATCTTACCTACGAGCAGTACTTC.

CDR3 region: CASSLRDLNEKLFF. CDR3 DNA: TGCGCCAGCAGCCTCAGGGATCTTAATGAAAAACTGTTTTTT. The V call is TRBV5-1, the J call TRBJ1-4; possibly TRBD1 for D (5 bases). CDR3 length equals 14 residues. Trimming took 4 bases from V and 4 from J, leaving 11 bases between them. Germline assignment: CDR1 SGHRS and CDR2 YFSETQ.

This clonotype came up many times. In nucleotides, the CDR3 is TGTGCCTGGAGTAGTTCCCGGGGGGAAAAACTGTTTTTT. It codes for CAWSSSRGEKLFF. The chain combines TRBV30 with TRBJ1-4, with a weak D call TRBD1 (5 bases). The CDR3 loop spans 13 amino acids. Trimming took off 2 bases at V and 8 bases at J, with 12 bases between the two ends. Germline CDR1 is GTSNPN and CDR2 is SVGIG (reference sequence).

The gene calls are TRBV9 and TRBJ1-3, with 7 nucleotides matching TRBD1. CDR1 SGDLS and CDR2 YYNGEE come from the germline V gene. V lost 3 bases and J lost 8; bases outside the gene matches: 5. CDR3 size: 13 residues. CDR3 loop: CASSGSGGYTIYF. CDR3 DNA sequence: TGTGCCAGCAGCGGCTCAGGGGGATACACCATATATTTT.